Reported below is one TCR beta chain. The target antigen is unknown. The source of the sample is a study of OX40 agonist ivuxolimab in advanced cancers. Sequenced by immunoSEQ multiplex PCR; TCRdb stores in-frame clones only, minus some. The sample shows around 84,000 clones, around 85% of them seen only once. Overall study findings and caveats: Low levels of normalized T-cell clonal expansion also appeared in some nonresponders. CD4+ T cells averaged fewer expanded clones than CD8+ T cells. The antigen specificity of the peripheral T cells (those that were expanded) was not determined.

Deletions cut 5 bases from V and 7 bases from J, with 15 bases between. The CDR3 extends over 15 amino acids. Germline loops: CDR1 SEHNR, CDR2 FQNEAQ (reference sequence). V usage is TRBV7-9 and J usage is TRBJ1-6, with TRBD1 as a possible D gene (6 bases). Source: CD4+ or CD8+ T cells sorted from blood, taken in a trial of the OX40 agonist ivuxolimab. This sequence was found in an adult with an advanced solid tumor such as melanoma, head and neck, liver or kidney cancer. The CDR3 region is CASSRLGAGNSPLHF. DNA for the CDR3: TGTGCCAGCAGCCGGCTGGGGGCTGGGAATTCACCCCTCCACTTT.